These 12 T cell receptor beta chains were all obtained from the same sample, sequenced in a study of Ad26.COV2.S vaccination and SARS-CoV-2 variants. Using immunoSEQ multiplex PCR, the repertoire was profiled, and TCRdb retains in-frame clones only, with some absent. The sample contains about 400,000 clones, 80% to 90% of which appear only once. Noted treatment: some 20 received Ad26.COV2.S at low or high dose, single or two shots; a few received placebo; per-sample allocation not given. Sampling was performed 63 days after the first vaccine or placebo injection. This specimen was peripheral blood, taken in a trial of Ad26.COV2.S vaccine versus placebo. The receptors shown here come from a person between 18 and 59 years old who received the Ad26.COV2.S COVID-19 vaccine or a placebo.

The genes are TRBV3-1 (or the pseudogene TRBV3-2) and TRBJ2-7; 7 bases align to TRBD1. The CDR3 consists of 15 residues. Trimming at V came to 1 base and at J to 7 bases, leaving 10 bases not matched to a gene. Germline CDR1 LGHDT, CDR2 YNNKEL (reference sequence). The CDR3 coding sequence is TGTGCCAGCAGCCAAGGCCGGCAGGGGGTGAGGGAGCAGTACTTC. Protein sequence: CASSQGRQGVREQYF.

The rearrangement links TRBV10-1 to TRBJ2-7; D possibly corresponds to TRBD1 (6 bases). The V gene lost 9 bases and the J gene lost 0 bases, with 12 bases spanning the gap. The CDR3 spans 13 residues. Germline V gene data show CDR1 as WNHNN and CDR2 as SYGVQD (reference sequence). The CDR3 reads CASGDTSSYEQYF. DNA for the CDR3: TGCGCCAGTGGGGACACGAGCTCCTACGAGCAGTACTTC.

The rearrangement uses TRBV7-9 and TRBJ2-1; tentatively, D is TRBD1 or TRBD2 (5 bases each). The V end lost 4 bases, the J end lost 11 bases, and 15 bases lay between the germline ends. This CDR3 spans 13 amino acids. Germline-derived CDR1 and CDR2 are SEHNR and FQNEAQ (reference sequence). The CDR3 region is CASSSPGRKKQFF. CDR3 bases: TGTGCCAGCAGCTCGCCGGGACGTAAGAAGCAGTTCTTC.

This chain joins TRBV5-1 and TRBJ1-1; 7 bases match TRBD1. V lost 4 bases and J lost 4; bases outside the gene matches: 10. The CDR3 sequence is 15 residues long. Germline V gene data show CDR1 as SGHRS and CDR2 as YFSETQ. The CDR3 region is CASSKTTGLSTEAFF. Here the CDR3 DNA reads TGCGCCAGCAGCAAGACGACAGGGCTGAGCACTGAAGCTTTCTTT.

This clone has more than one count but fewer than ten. In DNA form, the CDR3 reads TGTGCCTGGAAGGGTCCCAGCGAGCCAGATACGCAGTATTTT. Translation: CAWKGPSEPDTQYF. The chain employs TRBV30 and TRBJ2-3, with unresolved D. From germline, CDR1 is GTSNPN and CDR2 SVGIG (reference sequence). This CDR3 contains 14 residues. Trimming took off 4 bases at V and 4 bases at J, with 15 bases between the two ends.

CDR3 bases: TGTGCCATCAGTGACCAGGGGCCTTCTGGCTACACCTTC. The encoded protein is CAISDQGPSGYTF. The rearrangement joins TRBV10-3 to TRBJ1-2; a possible D gene is TRBD1 (6 bases). The V gene lost 3 bases and the J gene lost 7 bases, with 12 bases spanning the gap. The germline V gene has CDR1 ENHRY and CDR2 SYGVKD. The CDR3 consists of 13 residues.

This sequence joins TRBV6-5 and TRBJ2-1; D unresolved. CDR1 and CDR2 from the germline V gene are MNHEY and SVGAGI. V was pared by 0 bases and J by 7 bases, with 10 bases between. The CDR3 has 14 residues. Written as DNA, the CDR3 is TGTGCCAGCAGTTACTCGAATATGGGTAATGAGCAGTTCTTC. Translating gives CASSYSNMGNEQFF.

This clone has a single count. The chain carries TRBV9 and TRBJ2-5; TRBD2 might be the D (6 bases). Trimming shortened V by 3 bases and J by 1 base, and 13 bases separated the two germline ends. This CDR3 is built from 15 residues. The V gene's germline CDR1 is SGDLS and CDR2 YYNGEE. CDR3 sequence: CASSGPGTFQETQYF. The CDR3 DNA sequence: TGTGCCAGCAGCGGCCCCGGGACTTTCCAAGAGACCCAGTACTTC. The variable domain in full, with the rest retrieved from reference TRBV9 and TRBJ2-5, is DSGVTQTPKHLITATGQRVTLRCSPRSGDLSVYWYQQSLDQGLQFLIQYYNGEERAKGNILERFSAQQFPDLHSELNLSSLELGDSALYFCASSGPGTFQETQYFGPGTRLLVL.

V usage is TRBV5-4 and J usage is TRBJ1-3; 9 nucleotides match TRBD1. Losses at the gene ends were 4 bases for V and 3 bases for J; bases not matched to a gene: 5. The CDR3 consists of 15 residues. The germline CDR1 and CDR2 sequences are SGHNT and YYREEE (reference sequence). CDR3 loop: CASSTGQGLGNTIYF. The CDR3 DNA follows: TGTGCCAGCAGCACGGGACAGGGACTTGGAAACACCATATATTTT.

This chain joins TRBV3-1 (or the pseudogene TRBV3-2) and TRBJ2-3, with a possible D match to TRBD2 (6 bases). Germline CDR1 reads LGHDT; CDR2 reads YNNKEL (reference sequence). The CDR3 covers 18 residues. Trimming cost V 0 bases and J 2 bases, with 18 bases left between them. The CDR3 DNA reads TGTGCCAGCAGCCAAGATTTCCCAGGGTCGGGGGTCACAGATACGCAGTATTTT. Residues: CASSQDFPGSGVTDTQYF.

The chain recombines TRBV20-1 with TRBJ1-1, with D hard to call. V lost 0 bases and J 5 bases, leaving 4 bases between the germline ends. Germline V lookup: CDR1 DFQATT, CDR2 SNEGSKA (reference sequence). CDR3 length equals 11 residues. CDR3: CSAREVTEAFF. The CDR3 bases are TGCAGTGCTAGAGAAGTGACTGAAGCTTTCTTT.

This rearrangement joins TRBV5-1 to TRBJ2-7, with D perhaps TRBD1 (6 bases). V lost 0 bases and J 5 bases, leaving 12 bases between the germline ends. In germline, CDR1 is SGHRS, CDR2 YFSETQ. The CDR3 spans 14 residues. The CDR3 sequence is CASSLVQGINEQYF. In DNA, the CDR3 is TGCGCCAGCAGCTTGGTACAGGGAATCAACGAGCAGTACTTC.